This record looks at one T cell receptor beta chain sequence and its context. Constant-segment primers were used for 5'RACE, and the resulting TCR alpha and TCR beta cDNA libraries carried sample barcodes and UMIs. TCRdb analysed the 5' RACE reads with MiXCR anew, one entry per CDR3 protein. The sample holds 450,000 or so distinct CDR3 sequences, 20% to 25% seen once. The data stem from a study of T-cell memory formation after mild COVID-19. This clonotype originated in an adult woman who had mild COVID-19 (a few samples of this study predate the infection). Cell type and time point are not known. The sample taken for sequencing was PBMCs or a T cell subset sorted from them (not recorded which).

As DNA, the CDR3 is TGTGCCAGCAGTTGGACTAGCGGCTCGAGGGAGCTGTTTTTT. This sequence encodes CASSWTSGSRELFF. The J gene is TRBJ2-2, the V gene TRBV12-3 or TRBV12-4; 10 bases agree with TRBD2. The V and J ends lost 4 bases and 9 bases, in that order; junction bases with no gene match: 5. This CDR3 spans 14 amino acids.